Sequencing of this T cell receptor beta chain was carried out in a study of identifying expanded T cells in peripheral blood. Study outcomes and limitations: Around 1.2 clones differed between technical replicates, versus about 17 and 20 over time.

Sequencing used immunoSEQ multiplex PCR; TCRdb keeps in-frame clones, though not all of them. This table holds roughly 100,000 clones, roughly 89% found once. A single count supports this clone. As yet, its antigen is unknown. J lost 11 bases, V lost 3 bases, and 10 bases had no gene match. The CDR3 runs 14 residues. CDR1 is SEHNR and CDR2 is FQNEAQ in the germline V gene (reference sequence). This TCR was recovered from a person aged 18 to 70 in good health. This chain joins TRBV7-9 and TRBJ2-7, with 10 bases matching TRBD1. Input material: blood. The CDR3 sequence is CASSFAGGQGREYF. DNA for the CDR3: TGTGCCAGCAGCTTCGCCGGGGGACAGGGGAGAGAGTACTTC.